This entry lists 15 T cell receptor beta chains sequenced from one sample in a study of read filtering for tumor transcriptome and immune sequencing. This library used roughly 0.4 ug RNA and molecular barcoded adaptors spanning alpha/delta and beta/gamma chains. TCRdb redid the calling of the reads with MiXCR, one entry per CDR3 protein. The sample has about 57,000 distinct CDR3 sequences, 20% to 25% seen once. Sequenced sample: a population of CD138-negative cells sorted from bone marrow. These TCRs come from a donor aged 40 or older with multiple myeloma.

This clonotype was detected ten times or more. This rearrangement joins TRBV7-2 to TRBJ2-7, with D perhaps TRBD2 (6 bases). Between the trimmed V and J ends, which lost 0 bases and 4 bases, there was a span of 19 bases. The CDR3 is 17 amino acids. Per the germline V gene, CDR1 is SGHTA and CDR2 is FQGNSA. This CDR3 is CASSLAFSLALPYEQYF. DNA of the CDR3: TGTGCCAGCAGCTTAGCGTTTAGCCTAGCGCTACCGTACGAGCAGTACTTC.

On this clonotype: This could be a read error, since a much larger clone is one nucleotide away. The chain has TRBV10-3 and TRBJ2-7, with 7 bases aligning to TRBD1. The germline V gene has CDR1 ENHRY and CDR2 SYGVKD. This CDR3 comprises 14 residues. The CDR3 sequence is CPISETGTAYEQYF. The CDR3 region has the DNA TGTCCCATCAGTGAGACTGGGACAGCCTACGAGCAGTACTTC.

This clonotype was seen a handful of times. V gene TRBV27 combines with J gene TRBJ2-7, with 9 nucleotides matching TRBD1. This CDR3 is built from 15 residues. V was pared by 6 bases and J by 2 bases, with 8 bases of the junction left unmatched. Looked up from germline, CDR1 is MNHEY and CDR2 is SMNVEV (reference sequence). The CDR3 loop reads CASSLRQGGTYEQYF. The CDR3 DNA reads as TGTGCCAGCAGCCTTAGACAGGGGGGAACCTACGAGCAGTACTTC.

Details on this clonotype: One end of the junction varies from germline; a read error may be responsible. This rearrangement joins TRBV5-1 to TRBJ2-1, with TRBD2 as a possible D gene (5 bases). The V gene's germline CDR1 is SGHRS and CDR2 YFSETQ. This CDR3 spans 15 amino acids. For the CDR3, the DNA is TGCGTCAGCAGCTTGAGGGTTTTGTCTGACAATGAGCAGTTCTTC. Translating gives CVSSLRVLSDNEQFF.

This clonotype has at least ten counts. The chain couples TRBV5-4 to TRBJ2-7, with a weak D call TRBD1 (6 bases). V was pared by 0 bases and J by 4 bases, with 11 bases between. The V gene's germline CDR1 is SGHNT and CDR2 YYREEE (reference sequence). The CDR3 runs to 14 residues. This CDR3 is CASSLAGARYEQYF. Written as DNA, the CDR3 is TGTGCCAGCAGCTTGGCAGGGGCGCGGTACGAGCAGTACTTC. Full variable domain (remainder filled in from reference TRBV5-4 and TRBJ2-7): ETGVTQSPTHLIKTRGQQVTLRCSSQSGHNTVSWYQQALGQGPQFIFQYYREEENGRGNFPPRFSGLQFPNYSSELNVNALELDDSALYLCASSLAGARYEQYFGPGTRLTVT.

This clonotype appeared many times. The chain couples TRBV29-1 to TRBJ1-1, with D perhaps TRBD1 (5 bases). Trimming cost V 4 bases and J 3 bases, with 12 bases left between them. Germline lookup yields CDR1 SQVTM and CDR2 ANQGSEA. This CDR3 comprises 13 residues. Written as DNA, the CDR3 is TGCAGCGTTGGGATGGGCAGGGACACTGAAGCTTTCTTT. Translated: CSVGMGRDTEAFF. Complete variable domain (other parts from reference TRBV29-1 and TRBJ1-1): SAVISQKPSRDICQRGTSLTIQCQVDSQVTMMFWYRQQPGQSLTLIATANQGSEATYESGFVIDKFPISRPNLTFSTLTVSNMSPEDSSIYLCSVGMGRDTEAFFGQGTRLTVV.

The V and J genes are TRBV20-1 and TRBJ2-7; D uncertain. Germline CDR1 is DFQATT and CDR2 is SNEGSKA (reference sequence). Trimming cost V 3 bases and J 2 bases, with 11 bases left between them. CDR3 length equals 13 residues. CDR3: CSASTPDTYEQYF. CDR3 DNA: TGCAGTGCTAGTACCCCAGATACCTACGAGCAGTACTTC.

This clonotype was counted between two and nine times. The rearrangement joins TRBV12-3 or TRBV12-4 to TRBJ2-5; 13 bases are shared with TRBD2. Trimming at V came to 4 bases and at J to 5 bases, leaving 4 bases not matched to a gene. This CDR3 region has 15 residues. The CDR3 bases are TGTGCCAGCAGTTATGGACTAGCGGGGGCGGAGACCCAGTACTTC. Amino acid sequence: CASSYGLAGAETQYF.

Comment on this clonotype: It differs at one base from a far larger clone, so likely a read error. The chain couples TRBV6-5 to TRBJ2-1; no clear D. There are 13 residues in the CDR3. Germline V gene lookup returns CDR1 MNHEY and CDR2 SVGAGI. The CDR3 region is CASSYGTRQLQSF. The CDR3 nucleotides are TGTGCCAGCAGTTACGGCACGCGGCAGCTCCAGTCCTTC.

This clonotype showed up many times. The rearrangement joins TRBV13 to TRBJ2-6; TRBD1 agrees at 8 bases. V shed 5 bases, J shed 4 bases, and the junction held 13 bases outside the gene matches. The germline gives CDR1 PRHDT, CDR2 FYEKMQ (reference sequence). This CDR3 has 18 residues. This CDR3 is CASSPRTGRSEGANVLTF. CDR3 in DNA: TGTGCCAGCAGCCCCAGGACAGGGCGATCTGAGGGGGCCAACGTCCTGACTTTC.

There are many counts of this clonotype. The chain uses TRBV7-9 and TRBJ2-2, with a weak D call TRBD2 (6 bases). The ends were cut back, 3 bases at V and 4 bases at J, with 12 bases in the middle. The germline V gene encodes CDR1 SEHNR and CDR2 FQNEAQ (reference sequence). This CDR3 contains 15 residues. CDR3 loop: CASSFIGTFTGELFF. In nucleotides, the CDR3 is TGTGCCAGCAGCTTTATCGGGACTTTCACCGGGGAGCTGTTTTTT.

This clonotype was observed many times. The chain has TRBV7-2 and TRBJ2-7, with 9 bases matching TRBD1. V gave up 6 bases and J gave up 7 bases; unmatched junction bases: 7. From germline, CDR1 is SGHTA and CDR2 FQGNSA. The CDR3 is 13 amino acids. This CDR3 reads CASSSDRGGEQYF. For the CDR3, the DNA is TGTGCCAGCAGTTCCGACAGGGGGGGAGAGCAGTACTTC. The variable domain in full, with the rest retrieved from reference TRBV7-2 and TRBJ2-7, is GAGVSQSPSNKVTEKGKDVELRCDPISGHTALYWYRQSLGQGLEFLIYFQGNSAPDKSGLPSDRFSAERTGGSVSTLTIQRTQQEDSAVYLCASSSDRGGEQYFGPGTRLTVT.

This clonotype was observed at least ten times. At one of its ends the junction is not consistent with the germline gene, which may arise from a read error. The CDR3 DNA sequence: TGTGCCAGCAGCTCGGAAAGGCGACTCCACAACTTT. Translating gives CASSSERRLHNF. The chain employs TRBV7-9 and TRBJ1-1; D remains unclear. This CDR3 has 12 amino acids. Germline lookup yields CDR1 SEHNR and CDR2 FQNEAQ (reference sequence).

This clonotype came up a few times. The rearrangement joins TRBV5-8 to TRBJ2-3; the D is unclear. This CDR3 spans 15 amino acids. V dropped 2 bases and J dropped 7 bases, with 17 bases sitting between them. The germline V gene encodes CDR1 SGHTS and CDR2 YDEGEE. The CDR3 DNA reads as TGTGCCAGCAGCTTTTCCCAGTTCCCTCGTTATACGCAGTATTTT. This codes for CASSFSQFPRYTQYF. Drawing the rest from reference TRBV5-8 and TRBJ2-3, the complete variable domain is EAGVTQSPTHLIKTRGQQATLRCSPISGHTSVYWYQQALGLGLQFLLWYDEGEERNRGNFPPRFSGRQFPNYSSELNVNALELEDSALYLCASSFSQFPRYTQYFGPGTRLTVL.

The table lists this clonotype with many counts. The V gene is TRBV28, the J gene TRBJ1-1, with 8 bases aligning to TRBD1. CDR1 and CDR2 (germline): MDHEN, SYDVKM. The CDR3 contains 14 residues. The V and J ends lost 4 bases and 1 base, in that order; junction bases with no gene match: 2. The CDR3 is CASSSGQGNTEAFF. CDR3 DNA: TGTGCCAGCAGTTCCGGACAGGGGAACACTGAAGCTTTCTTT.